The T cell receptor (beta chain) under discussion was sequenced for a study of T cells in localized non-small cell lung cancer. This clone appeared a few times. Its cognate antigen is unknown. The CDR3 length is 11 residues. The V end lost 4 bases, the J end lost 6 bases, and 5 bases lay between the germline ends. The germline gives CDR1 SNHLY, CDR2 FYNNEI. The method was immunoSEQ multiplex PCR; TCRdb's version includes in-frame clones alone and lacks a portion of them. The sample shows 70,000 to 95,000 clones, approximately 91% of them seen only once. The study's findings and limits: Adjacent lung had a median about 55 of the 100 largest tumor clones.

This sequence originates from a woman aged 40-69 years with stage II squamous cell lung carcinoma. The sequenced sample was PBMCs, obtained before any cancer treatment. The J gene is TRBJ2-3, the V gene TRBV2, with no clear D. The CDR3: CASSVADTQYF. The CDR3 region has the DNA TGTGCCAGCAGTGTGGCGGATACGCAGTATTTT.